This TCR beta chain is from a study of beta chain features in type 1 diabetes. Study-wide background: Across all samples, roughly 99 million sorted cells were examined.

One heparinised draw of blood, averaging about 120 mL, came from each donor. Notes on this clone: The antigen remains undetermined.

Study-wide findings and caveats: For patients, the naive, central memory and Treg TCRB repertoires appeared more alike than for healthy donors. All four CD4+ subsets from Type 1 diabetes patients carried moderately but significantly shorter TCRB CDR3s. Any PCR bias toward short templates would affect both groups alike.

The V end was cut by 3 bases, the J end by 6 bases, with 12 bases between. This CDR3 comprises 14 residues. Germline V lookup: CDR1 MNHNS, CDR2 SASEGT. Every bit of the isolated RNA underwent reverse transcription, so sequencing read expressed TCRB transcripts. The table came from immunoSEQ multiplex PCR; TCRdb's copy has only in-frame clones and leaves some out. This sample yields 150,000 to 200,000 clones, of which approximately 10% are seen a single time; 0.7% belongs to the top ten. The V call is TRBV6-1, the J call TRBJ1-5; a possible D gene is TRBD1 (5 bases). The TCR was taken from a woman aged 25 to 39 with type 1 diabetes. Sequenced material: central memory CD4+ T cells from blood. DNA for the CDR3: TGTGCCAGCAGTGATGGGGCAGGGTTTCAGCCCCAGCATTTT. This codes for CASSDGAGFQPQHF.